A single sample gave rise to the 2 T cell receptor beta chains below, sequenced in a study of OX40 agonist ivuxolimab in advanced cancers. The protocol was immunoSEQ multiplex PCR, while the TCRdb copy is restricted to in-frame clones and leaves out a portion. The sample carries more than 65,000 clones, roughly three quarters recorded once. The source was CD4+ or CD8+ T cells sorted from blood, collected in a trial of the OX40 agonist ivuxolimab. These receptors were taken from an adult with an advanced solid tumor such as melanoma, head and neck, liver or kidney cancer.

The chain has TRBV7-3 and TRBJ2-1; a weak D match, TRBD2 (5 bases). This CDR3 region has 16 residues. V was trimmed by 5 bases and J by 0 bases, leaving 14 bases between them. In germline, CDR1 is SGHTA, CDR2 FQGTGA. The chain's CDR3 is CASSLGGTSSYNEQFF. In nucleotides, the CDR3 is TGTGCCAGCAGCCTCGGCGGAACTAGCTCCTACAATGAGCAGTTCTTC. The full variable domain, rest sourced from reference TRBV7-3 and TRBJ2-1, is GAGVSQTPSNKVTEKGKYVELRCDPISGHTALYWYRQSLGQGPEFLIYFQGTGAADDSGLPNDRFFAVRPEGSVSTLKIQRTERGDSAVYLCASSLGGTSSYNEQFFGPGTRLTVL.

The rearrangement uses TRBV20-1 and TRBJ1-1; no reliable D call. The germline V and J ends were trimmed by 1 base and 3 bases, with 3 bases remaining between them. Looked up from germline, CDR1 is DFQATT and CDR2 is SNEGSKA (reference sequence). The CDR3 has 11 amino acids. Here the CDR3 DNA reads TGCAGTGCTAGAGCCTACACTGAAGCTTTCTTT. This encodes CSARAYTEAFF.